Below, 2 T cell receptor beta chains from the same sample are listed, as sequenced in a study of blood T cell repertoires in COVID-19. Assay used: immunoSEQ multiplex PCR; TCRdb lists only in-frame clones, some missing. The sample lists 150,000 to 200,000 clones, roughly 89% occurring once. The sequenced sample consisted of peripheral blood. These receptors all come from a woman between 45 and 60 years old with acute or convalescent COVID-19.

The chain combines TRBV12-3 or TRBV12-4 with TRBJ2-7; 8 bases align to TRBD1. The CDR3 totals 13 residues. V dropped 6 bases and J dropped 12; count of bases not matched to a gene: 13. CDR3 sequence: CASRKDRALSLYF. The CDR3 nucleotides are TGTGCCAGCAGAAAGGACAGGGCTCTCTCTTTGTACTTC.

The V and J genes are TRBV5-4 and TRBJ1-3; the D gene is possibly TRBD1 (5 bases). Trimming cost V 4 bases and J 10 bases, with 12 bases left between them. This CDR3 spans 12 amino acids. Germline CDR1 and CDR2: SGHNT and YYREEE (reference sequence). The CDR3 DNA follows: TGTGCCAGCAGCCGCGCGGAGGGGACCATATATTTT. Amino acid sequence: CASSRAEGTIYF. The full variable domain, in which reference TRBV5-4 and TRBJ1-3 provide the parts outside the CDR3, is ETGVTQSPTHLIKTRGQQVTLRCSSQSGHNTVSWYQQALGQGPQFIFQYYREEENGRGNFPPRFSGLQFPNYSSELNVNALELDDSALYLCASSRAEGTIYFGEGSWLTVV.